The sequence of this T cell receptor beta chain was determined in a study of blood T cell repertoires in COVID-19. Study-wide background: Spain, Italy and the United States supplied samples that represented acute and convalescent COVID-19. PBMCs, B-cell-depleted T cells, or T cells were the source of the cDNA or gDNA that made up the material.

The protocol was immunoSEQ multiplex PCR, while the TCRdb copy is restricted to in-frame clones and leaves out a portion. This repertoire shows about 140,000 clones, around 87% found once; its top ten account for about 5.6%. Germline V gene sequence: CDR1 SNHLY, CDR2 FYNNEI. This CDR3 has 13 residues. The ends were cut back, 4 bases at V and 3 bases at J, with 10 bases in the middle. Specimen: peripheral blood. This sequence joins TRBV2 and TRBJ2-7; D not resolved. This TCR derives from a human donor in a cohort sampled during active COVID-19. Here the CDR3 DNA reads TGTGCCAGCAGTGCTGTTACAGACTACGAGCAGTACTTC. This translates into CASSAVTDYEQYF.